Presented here are 21 T cell receptor beta chains from one specimen sequenced in a study of read filtering for tumor transcriptome and immune sequencing. From around 0.4 ug of RNA, a library with molecular barcoded alpha/delta and beta/gamma adaptors was made. MiXCR was run by TCRdb on the reads, yielding one entry per CDR3 protein. Of over 35,000 distinct CDR3 sequences detected, 12% appear once; the ten largest clones hold about 30%. Sample: a population of CD138-negative cells sorted from bone marrow. These TCRs come from a donor over 35 with multiple myeloma.

This clonotype turned up a few times. This may come from a read error, since a much larger clone is one base off. The chain carries TRBV29-1 and TRBJ1-1; D remains ambiguous. Looked up from germline, CDR1 is SQVTM and CDR2 is ANQGSEA. This CDR3 contains 11 residues. V gave up 2 bases and J gave up 8 bases, with 9 bases separating them. As DNA, the CDR3 is TGCAGCGTTGAATCTCGGGCCGAAGCTTTCTTT. The encoded protein is CSVESRAEAFF.

This clonotype occurred many times. The rearrangement uses TRBV20-1 and TRBJ1-1, with TRBD1 identical over 8 bases. The CDR3 length is 15 residues. V trimming: 5 bases; J trimming: 4 bases; junction bases outside the gene matches: 12. Germline-derived CDR1 and CDR2 are DFQATT and SNEGSKA (reference sequence). CDR3 in amino acids: CSAPTRRGLGTEAFF. The CDR3 region has the DNA TGCAGTGCTCCGACCCGCAGGGGGCTTGGCACTGAAGCTTTCTTT.

This clonotype was seen a few times. The V gene is TRBV2, the J gene TRBJ2-5, with TRBD2 identical over 7 bases. V lost 11 bases to trimming and J lost 2 bases; unmatched junction nucleotides: 11. The CDR3 sequence is 14 residues long. CDR1 is SNHLY and CDR2 is FYNNEI in the germline V gene. The CDR3 protein is CAGQRASGQETQYF. For the CDR3, the DNA is TGTGCCGGTCAAAGGGCTAGCGGTCAAGAGACCCAGTACTTC.

This clonotype was picked up many times. The V call is TRBV6-2 or TRBV6-3, the J call TRBJ1-5; D gene uncertain. This CDR3 is 15 amino acids long. Trimming left V 1 base short and J 4 bases short, with 11 bases between. Germline-derived CDR1 and CDR2 are MNHEY and SVGEGT. CDR3 nucleotide sequence: TGTGCCAGCAGTTACTGGGAGACAACTAATCAGCCCCAGCATTTT. It encodes CASSYWETTNQPQHF.

Concerning this clonotype: A much larger clone is a single base away; this may be a read error. The rearrangement links TRBV15 to TRBJ1-5; D not certain. From germline, CDR1 is LNHNV and CDR2 YYDKDF (reference sequence). The CDR3 consists of 15 residues. The CDR3 here is CVTSREGDSNQPQHF. The CDR3 DNA sequence: TGTGTCACCAGCAGAGAAGGTGATAGCAATCAGCCCCAGCATTTT.

This clonotype was recorded many times. The chain couples TRBV28 to TRBJ2-1; no definite D call. The CDR3 length is 12 residues. V shed 7 bases and J shed 3 bases, with 7 bases lying between them. CDR1 is MDHEN, CDR2 SYDVKM, per germline. The CDR3 region is CASTDNYNEQFF. As DNA, the CDR3 is TGTGCCAGCACTGACAACTACAATGAGCAGTTCTTC.

This clonotype has at least ten counts. The rearrangement links TRBV19 to TRBJ1-1; a weak D match, TRBD1 (5 bases). V was cut by 3 bases and J by 5 bases, with 16 bases left in between. The CDR3 spans 15 residues. Germline V lookup: CDR1 LNHDA, CDR2 SQIVND (reference sequence). The CDR3 region is CASSMGLRGWTEAFF. CDR3 nucleotide sequence: TGTGCCAGTAGTATGGGCCTACGGGGCTGGACTGAAGCTTTCTTT.

This clonotype occurred many times. This chain links TRBV20-1 with TRBJ1-4; 7 bases agree with TRBD1. This CDR3 region has 12 residues. Germline CDR1 reads DFQATT; CDR2 reads SNEGSKA (reference sequence). V shed 5 bases, J shed 11 bases, and the junction held 8 bases outside the gene matches. The CDR3 spells CSAHGQEEKLFF. The DNA for the CDR3 is TGCAGTGCTCACGGACAGGAGGAGAAACTGTTTTTT.

In its sample, this clonotype was seen many times. V gene TRBV18 combines with J gene TRBJ2-7, with D possibly matching TRBD1 (5 bases). CDR3 length equals 13 residues. Germline values: CDR1 KGHSH, CDR2 LQKENI. V was shortened by 2 bases and J by 5 bases, with 10 bases between the two germline ends. The CDR3, as DNA: TGTGCCAGCTCACCAAGACAGTACGACGAGCAGTACTTC. Translating gives CASSPRQYDEQYF.

As concerns this clonotype: This may be a read error: a much more frequent sequence differs by one nucleotide. Here the CDR3 DNA reads TGCGCCAGCAGCTTGTATGGGACAGCCACAGATACGCAGTATTTT. It encodes CASSLYGTATDTQYF. The gene calls are TRBV5-1 and TRBJ2-3; TRBD1 aligns across 7 bases. CDR1 SGHRS and CDR2 YFSETQ come from the germline V gene. This CDR3 is 15 amino acids long. V was pared by 1 base and J by 2 bases, with 4 bases of the junction left unmatched.

As regards this clonotype: Being one base from a much bigger clone, this may be a read error. V is TRBV4-2 and J is TRBJ2-1; 9 bases match TRBD2. This CDR3 comprises 15 residues. Germline-derived CDR1 and CDR2 are LGHNA and YNFKEQ. DNA of the CDR3: TGTGCCAGCAGTCAGAGCGGGGGGCTTTACAAGGAGCAGTTCTTC. Amino acids: CASSQSGGLYKEQFF.

This clonotype was seen many times. The chain has TRBV7-9 and TRBJ2-3; perhaps TRBD2 as D (6 bases). Germline CDR1 SEHNR, CDR2 FQNEAQ (reference sequence). This CDR3 region has 13 residues. Trimming left V 8 bases short and J 1 base short, with 10 bases between. The CDR3 DNA reads TGTGCCAGCGAACCGGGGGGCACAGATACGCAGTATTTT. Its translation is CASEPGGTDTQYF.

This clonotype was seen a handful of times. The rearrangement uses TRBV7-8 and TRBJ2-5; 9 positions agree with TRBD2. CDR1 is SGHVS and CDR2 is FQNEAQ in the germline V gene. Losses at the gene ends were 7 bases for V and 0 bases for J; bases not matched to a gene: 9. The CDR3 totals 16 residues. The CDR3 region is CASTLGASGNQETQYF. For the CDR3, the DNA is TGTGCCAGCACCCTTGGGGCTAGCGGGAACCAAGAGACCCAGTACTTC.

The chain carries TRBV11-2 and TRBJ2-4, with a possible D match to TRBD2 (7 bases). V shed 5 bases and J shed 0 bases, with 17 bases lying between them. The CDR3 is 17 residues long. The germline V gene encodes CDR1 SGHAT and CDR2 FQNNGV. The CDR3 nucleotides are TGTGCCAGCAGCCCCGGGGGGCTCGCGGGAGCCAAAAACATTCAGTACTTC. The encoded protein is CASSPGGLAGAKNIQYF.

This clonotype was picked up many times. The chain uses TRBV20-1 and TRBJ2-5, with a tentative D call TRBD2 (5 bases). Trimming stripped 7 bases from V and 4 bases from J, with 10 bases between. The CDR3 contains 11 residues. CDR1 DFQATT and CDR2 SNEGSKA come from the germline V gene (reference sequence). CDR3 loop: CSGESGETQYF. The CDR3 coding sequence is TGCAGTGGGGAGTCCGGAGAGACCCAGTACTTC.

This clonotype was counted at least ten times. The V gene is TRBV5-6, the J gene TRBJ2-3; D gene unclear. Germline V gene sequence: CDR1 SGHDT, CDR2 YYEEEE. V lost 2 bases and J 2 bases, leaving 9 bases between the germline ends. The length of the CDR3 is 14 residues. The CDR3 sequence: CASSFGSPTDTQYF. In nucleotides, the CDR3 is TGTGCCAGCAGCTTCGGGTCCCCCACAGATACGCAGTATTTT. Supplemented by reference TRBV5-6 and TRBJ2-3, the full variable domain reads DAGVTQSPTHLIKTRGQQVTLRCSPKSGHDTVSWYQQALGQGPQFIFQYYEEEERQRGNFPDRFSGHQFPNYSSELNVNALLLGDSALYLCASSFGSPTDTQYFGPGTRLTVL.

This clonotype was found once. J is TRBJ2-7 and V is TRBV3-1; 7 bases are a match to TRBD2. The junction had 8 bases not matched to a gene; V was cut back by 7 bases and J by 5 bases. Germline V gene lookup returns CDR1 LGHDT and CDR2 YNNKEL (reference sequence). The CDR3 loop spans 13 amino acids. CDR3 DNA sequence: TGTGCCAGCAACTCTAGCGGACTCCACGAGCAGTACTTC. This sequence encodes CASNSSGLHEQYF.

This clonotype was recorded at least ten times. The rearrangement uses TRBV28 and TRBJ2-3; D may be TRBD2 (6 bases). The CDR3 covers 17 residues. V lost 2 bases, J lost 9 bases, and 24 bases lay in between. Germline V gene sequence: CDR1 MDHEN, CDR2 SYDVKM. The CDR3 sequence: CASSLPPGPNLGGTQYF. In DNA, the CDR3 is TGTGCCAGCAGTTTACCTCCGGGACCAAATTTAGGAGGGACGCAGTATTTT. Full variable domain (remainder filled in from reference TRBV28 and TRBJ2-3): DVKVTQSSRYLVKRTGEKVFLECVQDMDHENMFWYRQDPGLGLRLIYFSYDVKMKEKGDIPEGYSVSREKKERFSLILESASTNQTSMYLCASSLPPGPNLGGTQYFGPGTRLTVL.

This clonotype was seen at least ten times. The chain uses TRBV18 and TRBJ2-5; D gene uncertain. The germline CDR1 and CDR2 sequences are KGHSH and LQKENI. Trimming cost V 0 bases and J 5 bases, with 4 bases left between them. The CDR3 consists of 12 residues. CDR3 loop: CASSPPSETQYF. Written as DNA, the CDR3 is TGTGCCAGCTCACCACCATCTGAGACCCAGTACTTC.

This clonotype was counted many times. The chain uses TRBV7-9 and TRBJ2-2; D gene ambiguous. V was pared by 4 bases and J by 2 bases, with 5 bases between. The germline CDR1 and CDR2 sequences are SEHNR and FQNEAQ (reference sequence). CDR3 length: 13 residues. The CDR3 sequence: CASSWRNTGELFF. CDR3 sequence (DNA): TGTGCCAGCAGCTGGCGTAACACCGGGGAGCTGTTTTTT.

This clonotype was counted a few times. This rearrangement joins TRBV29-1 to TRBJ2-5; D possibly corresponds to TRBD2 (5 bases). The CDR3 consists of 11 residues. Germline assignment: CDR1 SQVTM and CDR2 ANQGSEA. Trimming took 7 bases from V and 0 from J, leaving 6 bases between them. CDR3 amino acids: CSGGHQETQYF. The DNA of the CDR3 is TGCAGCGGCGGGCACCAAGAGACCCAGTACTTC.